The 20 T cell receptor beta chains given below trace back to one sample, sequenced in a study of blood T cell repertoires in COVID-19. Sequencing was performed with immunoSEQ multiplex PCR; in TCRdb, only in-frame clones are kept and a portion is missing. The profile covers some 520,000 clones, with about 91% appearing a single time and roughly 0.9% taken by the ten largest. Source material: peripheral blood. Receptors originate from a young man with COVID-19, enrolled during active disease.

The J gene is TRBJ2-1, the V gene TRBV3-1 (or the pseudogene TRBV3-2), with TRBD2 matching 11 bases. CDR1 LGHDT and CDR2 YNNKEL come from the germline V gene (reference sequence). The J segment lost 7 bases and the V segment lost 0 bases, leaving 8 bases of the junction unmatched. The CDR3 contains 17 residues. CDR3 DNA sequence: TGTGCCAGCAGCCAAGATTGGCTAGCGGGAGGCCTGAATGAGCAGTTCTTC. Its protein product is CASSQDWLAGGLNEQFF.

V usage is TRBV5-1 and J usage is TRBJ2-1, with 9 positions matching TRBD2. The trim removed 0 bases at V and 6 bases at J, leaving 4 bases unmatched. Germline CDR1 reads SGHRS; CDR2 reads YFSETQ. The length of the CDR3 is 15 residues. The CDR3: CASSLGLAAANEQFF. The CDR3 bases are TGCGCCAGCAGCTTGGGACTAGCGGCTGCCAATGAGCAGTTCTTC.

The chain carries TRBV5-8 and TRBJ1-5; D remains ambiguous. The CDR3 is 11 amino acids. V lost 2 bases, J lost 9 bases, and 6 bases lay in between. CDR1 SGHTS and CDR2 YDEGEE come from the germline V gene. The CDR3 loop is CASSFSGPQHF. The CDR3 DNA reads as TGTGCCAGCAGCTTTTCGGGGCCCCAGCATTTT.

This chain joins TRBV3-1 (or the pseudogene TRBV3-2) and TRBJ2-3; D is uncertain. The length of the CDR3 is 13 residues. V lost 2 bases and J lost 5, with 8 bases in between. Germline lookup yields CDR1 LGHDT and CDR2 YNNKEL (reference sequence). CDR3 residues: CASSQSAEDTQYF. The CDR3 DNA follows: TGTGCCAGCAGCCAATCCGCGGAAGATACGCAGTATTTT.

The chain carries TRBV12-3 or TRBV12-4 and TRBJ2-1, with 7 positions matching TRBD1. The CDR3 has 13 residues. Trimming at V came to 5 bases and at J to 11 bases, leaving 9 bases not matched to a gene. The CDR3 region is CASSHSTTGKQFF. The CDR3 DNA is TGTGCCAGCAGTCACTCTACGACAGGGAAGCAGTTCTTC.

This rearrangement joins TRBV3-1 (or the pseudogene TRBV3-2) to TRBJ2-3; 10 bases are a match to TRBD2. CDR1 is LGHDT and CDR2 is YNNKEL in the germline V gene (reference sequence). V lost 5 bases, J lost 1 base, and 6 bases stayed unmatched. The CDR3 loop spans 16 amino acids. The DNA of the CDR3 is TGTGCCAGCAGCACCTGGCTAGCGGGGGGCACAGATACGCAGTATTTT. This translates into CASSTWLAGGTDTQYF.

J is TRBJ2-3 and V is TRBV7-9; TRBD2 aligns across 12 bases. CDR3 length equals 14 residues. V was pared by 4 bases and J by 7 bases, with 3 bases of the junction left unmatched. Germline CDR1 and CDR2: SEHNR and FQNEAQ (reference sequence). DNA of the CDR3: TGTGCCAGCAGCTCTAGCGGGAGGGCAAATACGCAGTATTTT. Translated, it gives CASSSSGRANTQYF.

The rearrangement links TRBV7-2 to TRBJ2-7; D possibly corresponds to TRBD2 (7 bases). With 1 base removed from V and 2 bases from J, the gap between germline ends came to 12 bases. This CDR3 has 15 residues. Germline values: CDR1 SGHTA, CDR2 FQGNSA. CDR3 loop: CASSLGAGAPYEQYF. For the CDR3, the DNA is TGTGCCAGCAGCTTAGGGGCGGGGGCCCCCTACGAGCAGTACTTC.

At least ten counts were recorded for this clone. V and J are TRBV6-1 and TRBJ1-2; 9 positions match TRBD1. Germline lookup yields CDR1 MNHNS and CDR2 SASEGT. Losses at the gene ends were 0 bases for V and 3 bases for J; bases not matched to a gene: 5. The CDR3 contains 16 residues. The CDR3 nucleotides are TGTGCCAGCAGTGAAGCGCTAGACAGGGGGTACTATGGCTACACCTTC. Translated: CASSEALDRGYYGYTF.

The V and J genes are TRBV3-1 (or the pseudogene TRBV3-2) and TRBJ1-1; D unresolved. CDR3 size: 15 residues. Germline V lookup: CDR1 LGHDT, CDR2 YNNKEL (reference sequence). The V end was cut by 6 bases, the J end by 4 bases, with 18 bases between. DNA of the CDR3: TGTGCCAGCAGTCCTACCCCAACGCGGGGCACTGAAGCTTTCTTT. Its translation is CASSPTPTRGTEAFF.

The chain carries TRBV30 and TRBJ2-7, with 8 bases lining up with TRBD1. V lost 4 bases to trimming and J lost 2 bases; unmatched junction nucleotides: 25. The CDR3 runs 20 residues. From germline, CDR1 is GTSNPN and CDR2 SVGIG (reference sequence). This CDR3 reads CAWNGQRRTRDRRSAYEQYF. Written as DNA, the CDR3 is TGTGCCTGGAATGGCCAACGTCGGACGAGGGACAGGAGAAGCGCCTACGAGCAGTACTTC.

The chain joins TRBV2 to TRBJ2-3; 7 nucleotides agree with TRBD2. The CDR3 consists of 15 residues. The trim removed 7 bases at V and 2 bases at J, leaving 9 bases unmatched. The germline V gene encodes CDR1 SNHLY and CDR2 FYNNEI. CDR3: CASTLAGEITDTQYF. CDR3 bases: TGTGCCAGCACGCTGGCGGGAGAGATCACAGATACGCAGTATTTT.

The chain is built from TRBV5-1 and TRBJ2-6, with TRBD1 matching 8 bases. This CDR3 comprises 19 residues. Germline CDR1 SGHRS, CDR2 YFSETQ. The trim removed 1 base at V and 0 bases at J, leaving 9 bases unmatched. The CDR3, as DNA: TGCGCCAGCAGCTTGATCTCAGGGGGCCCCCTCTCTGGGGCCAACGTCCTGACTTTC. Translating gives CASSLISGGPLSGANVLTF.

CDR3 sequence (DNA): TGTGCCAGCAGCCAAGATCGGTGGCCTTCGGCGGGAGGAGCGGCAGATACGCAGTATTTT. It encodes CASSQDRWPSAGGAADTQYF. V and J are TRBV4-2 and TRBJ2-3; 8 positions agree with TRBD2. CDR3 length: 20 amino acids. J gave up 4 bases and V 0 bases, and 18 bases lay outside the gene matches. CDR1 and CDR2 (germline): LGHNA, YNFKEQ.

The chain uses TRBV6-7 and TRBJ2-7; tentatively, D is TRBD1 (5 bases). TRBV6-7 has ORF status, its function being uncertain. V lost 2 bases to trimming and J lost 6 bases, with 11 bases between them. This CDR3 is built from 13 residues. CDR3 DNA: TGTGCCAGCAGTTACGGGGCGAACCCCGAGCAGTACTTC. It translates to CASSYGANPEQYF.

The chain joins TRBV29-1 to TRBJ1-2; D is unresolved. CDR1 SQVTM and CDR2 ANQGSEA come from the germline V gene. The length of the CDR3 is 12 residues. The ends were cut back, 7 bases at V and 0 bases at J, with 9 bases in the middle. The CDR3 sequence: CSASSPNYGYTF. In nucleotides, the CDR3 is TGCAGCGCCTCTTCCCCTAACTATGGCTACACCTTC.

J is TRBJ1-5 and V is TRBV27; tentatively, D is TRBD1 (5 bases). Trimming removed 4 bases at V and 1 base at J, with 8 bases between. The CDR3 is 14 residues long. CDR1 MNHEY and CDR2 SMNVEV come from the germline V gene (reference sequence). The CDR3 spells CASSYKGSNQPQHF. The CDR3 DNA reads as TGTGCCAGCAGTTACAAGGGGAGCAATCAGCCCCAGCATTTT.

This chain joins TRBV29-1 and TRBJ1-4; 8 nucleotides line up with TRBD1. V shed 7 bases, J shed 4 bases, and the junction held 8 bases outside the gene matches. Germline-derived CDR1 and CDR2 are SQVTM and ANQGSEA. This CDR3 spans 14 amino acids. The CDR3 sequence: CSGGQGAGNEKLFF. The CDR3 nucleotides are TGCAGCGGTGGACAGGGAGCCGGTAATGAAAAACTGTTTTTT.

The chain links TRBV12-3 or TRBV12-4 to TRBJ1-1; D uncertain. The CDR3 contains 12 residues. V was shortened by 7 bases and J by 11 bases, with 17 bases between the two germline ends. This CDR3 is CASTQGGSAAFF. CDR3 DNA sequence: TGTGCCAGCACCCAAGGCGGCAGTGCGGCTTTCTTT.

The chain couples TRBV11-2 to TRBJ2-2; possibly TRBD2 for D (5 bases). The CDR3 length is 14 residues. Trimming cost V 3 bases and J 1 base, with 6 bases left between them. From germline, CDR1 is SGHAT and CDR2 FQNNGV. CDR3 amino acids: CASSFRENTGELFF. Here the CDR3 DNA reads TGTGCCAGCAGCTTTCGGGAGAACACCGGGGAGCTGTTTTTT.